These T cell receptor beta chains were read from a single sample in a study of CD8 T cells in ankylosing spondylitis. From the 5' RACE reads, TCRdb called clonotypes with MiXCR, one entry per CDR3 protein. The repertoire has some 840,000 distinct CDR3 sequences, about an eighth of them found once; the top ten carry approximately 0.51%. Sequenced sample: blood, either unsorted or a sorted T cell fraction (not recorded which). The origin of the receptors is a male donor with ankylosing spondylitis. Each CDR3 is given with its conserved first and last residue. D genes are given only for firm matches. A clone size is listed for some rows: how often the clone was seen (once, few, many), or a class if it is expanded.

TRBV20-1,few,TRBJ1-5,TRBD1,CSVDRGGPGNQPQHF,TGCAGTGTGGACAGGGGAGGACCGGGCAATCAGCCCCAGCATTTT
TRBV6-2/TRBV6-3,.,TRBJ2-7,.,CASSEWTEQYF,TGTGCCAGCAGCGAGTGGACTGAGCAGTACTTC
TRBV5-5,.,TRBJ2-1,TRBD2,CASSRSGGHYNEQFF,TGTGCCAGCAGCCGCAGCGGGGGGCACTACAATGAGCAGTTCTTC
TRBV27,many,TRBJ2-5,TRBD2,CASSFRLAGTQYF,TGTGCCAGCAGTTTTAGGCTAGCGGGGACCCAGTACTTC
TRBV6-4,few,TRBJ2-5,TRBD2,CASSDLRVAGLQETQYF,TGTGCCAGCAGTGATCTTCGGGTAGCGGGGTTGCAAGAGACCCAGTACTTC
TRBV4-3,.,TRBJ2-6,.,CASTTGGPGANVLTF,TGCGCCAGCACCACCGGGGGGCCTGGGGCCAACGTCCTGACTTTC
TRBV20-1,.,TRBJ2-3,.,CSAPPIDLVEGSDTQYF,TGCAGTGCCCCTCCGATAGACCTAGTAGAGGGCTCGGATACGCAGTATTTT
TRBV7-2,many,TRBJ2-1,.,CASSLVRRETNEQFF,TGTGCCAGCAGCTTAGTCAGACGGGAAACCAATGAGCAGTTCTTC
TRBV20-1,.,TRBJ1-1,.,CSANPGANTEAFF,TGCAGTGCTAACCCAGGGGCGAACACTGAAGCTTTCTTT
TRBV12-5,few,TRBJ2-2,.,CASGRGLANTGELFF,TGTGCTAGTGGTCGCGGACTCGCGAACACCGGGGAGCTGTTTTTT
TRBV20-1,few,TRBJ2-7,.,CSAFSPGPTYEQYF,TGCAGTGCTTTCTCTCCGGGACCTACCTACGAGCAGTACTTC
TRBV20-1,many,TRBJ2-2,.,CSAREGNANTGELFF,TGCAGTGCTAGAGAGGGCAACGCGAACACCGGGGAGCTGTTTTTT